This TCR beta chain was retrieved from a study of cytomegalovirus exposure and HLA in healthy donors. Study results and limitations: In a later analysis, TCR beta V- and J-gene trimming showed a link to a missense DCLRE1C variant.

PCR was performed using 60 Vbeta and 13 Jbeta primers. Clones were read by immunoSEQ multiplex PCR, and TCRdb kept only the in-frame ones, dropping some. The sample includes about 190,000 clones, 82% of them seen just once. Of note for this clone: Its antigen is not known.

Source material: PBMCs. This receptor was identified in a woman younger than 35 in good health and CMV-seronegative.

The CDR3 DNA follows: TGTGCCAGCGGAGTTGGATACAATGAGCAGTTCTTC. It is translated as CASGVGYNEQFF. This chain links TRBV2 with TRBJ2-1; D ambiguous. Per the germline V gene, CDR1 is SNHLY and CDR2 is FYNNEI. The CDR3 totals 12 residues. Trimming took 8 bases from V and 4 from J, leaving 9 bases between them.